The 3 T cell receptor beta chains below come from one sample, sequenced in a study of Ad26.COV2.S vaccination and SARS-CoV-2 variants. The method was immunoSEQ multiplex PCR; TCRdb's version includes in-frame clones alone and lacks a portion of them. The table shows roughly 100,000 clones, with over 60% occurring only once. This specimen consisted of peripheral blood, obtained after recovery from COVID-19. The receptors were gathered from a human donor who had recovered from COVID-19.

The chain employs TRBV3-1 (or the pseudogene TRBV3-2) and TRBJ1-2; a possible D gene is TRBD1 (6 bases). CDR1 and CDR2 from the germline V gene are LGHDT and YNNKEL (reference sequence). The CDR3 runs 15 residues. Trimming took off 5 bases at V and 1 base at J, with 14 bases between the two ends. The CDR3 reads CASSGPRGVNYGYTF. CDR3 nucleotides: TGTGCCAGCAGCGGACCCAGGGGAGTTAACTATGGCTACACCTTC.

V gene TRBV28 combines with J gene TRBJ1-2; D is perhaps TRBD1 (6 bases). The V end was cut by 1 base, the J end by 6 bases, with 12 bases between. The CDR3 runs to 14 residues. Germline assignment: CDR1 MDHEN and CDR2 SYDVKM. In DNA, the CDR3 is TGTGCCAGCAGTTTATCTACGGACAGCAATGGCTACACCTTC. It is translated as CASSLSTDSNGYTF.

The chain has TRBV6-5 and TRBJ2-7, with no clear D. The V end was cut by 6 bases, the J end by 5 bases, with 20 bases between. The CDR3 totals 15 residues. Germline assignment: CDR1 MNHEY and CDR2 SVGAGI. CDR3 in amino acids: CASRSAGESGHEQYF. The DNA of the CDR3 is TGTGCCAGCAGATCAGCCGGAGAGTCGGGTCACGAGCAGTACTTC.